This T cell receptor (beta chain) was identified during a study of graft-versus-host responses after intestinal transplantation. Processed graft tissue released its intraepithelial and lamina propria lymphocytes. Regarding this clone: Its antigen remains unidentified.

TCRdb's copy holds only in-frame clones and misses some; the assay was immunoSEQ multiplex PCR. The data contain around 17,000 clones, 79% of them seen just once; the ten biggest clones take up roughly 7.8%. Overall study findings and caveats: The authors found GvH clones in recipient marrow, some appearing first in ileum or blood. Early post-transplant falls in HvG clones accompanied the peak levels of circulating GvH clones.

This TCR was sampled from a human patient who received an intestinal transplant, so some T cells may come from the graft donor. This material consisted of ileum tissue, taken roughly 460 days after intestinal transplant.

The DNA of the CDR3 is TGTGCCAGTACCGGACAGGATAGGGAGACCCAGTACTTC. The encoded protein is CASTGQDRETQYF. V usage is TRBV19 and J usage is TRBJ2-5, with 7 positions matching TRBD1. Trimming at V came to 7 bases and at J to 5 bases, leaving 7 bases not matched to a gene. Per germline, CDR1 LNHDA and CDR2 SQIVND (reference sequence). The CDR3 loop spans 13 amino acids.